Presented here are 10 T cell receptor beta chains from one specimen sequenced in a study of CD4+ T cells in melanoma. The method was immunoSEQ multiplex PCR; TCRdb's version includes in-frame clones alone and lacks a portion of them. The data show more than 13,000 clones, with over 80% seen just once and about 6.6% held by the top ten. The sequenced material came from cells from a culture (not recorded whether cultured in vitro). The receptors shown here come from a human donor with melanoma.

The CDR3 spells CASTRDVSSYEQYF. In nucleotides, the CDR3 is TGTGCCAGCACACGGGACGTTAGCTCCTACGAGCAGTACTTC. J is TRBJ2-7 and V is TRBV2; tentatively, D is TRBD1 or TRBD2 (5 bases each). Trimming stripped 7 bases from V and 0 bases from J, with 13 bases between. This CDR3 region has 14 residues. Germline CDR1 is SNHLY and CDR2 is FYNNEI.

The rearrangement links TRBV6-5 to TRBJ2-1; D unresolved. Between the trimmed V and J ends, which lost 0 bases and 0 bases, there was a span of 9 bases. The CDR3 loop spans 16 amino acids. CDR1 is MNHEY, CDR2 SVGAGI, per germline. The CDR3: CASSYSLVSSYNEQFF. CDR3 coding DNA: TGTGCCAGCAGTTACTCCCTAGTAAGCTCCTACAATGAGCAGTTCTTC.

The V call is TRBV19, the J call TRBJ2-7; 12 positions agree with TRBD1. The germline gives CDR1 LNHDA, CDR2 SQIVND (reference sequence). This CDR3 contains 18 residues. The junction had 15 bases not matched to a gene; V was cut back by 4 bases and J by 5 bases. CDR3 DNA: TGTGCCAGTAGTAAAGCGGCGGGGACAGGGGGCGCGTACGACGAGCAGTACTTC. It encodes CASSKAAGTGGAYDEQYF.

V gene TRBV12-5 combines with J gene TRBJ2-7; 16 bases agree with TRBD2. This CDR3 has 23 residues. The junction had 26 bases not matched to a gene; V was cut back by 4 bases and J by 5 bases. The germline gives CDR1 LGHNT, CDR2 FRNRAP. For the CDR3, the DNA is TGTGCTAGTGGTTGGCGGACGACAATACCGGGACTAGCGGGGGGGACGCTCAGCGACGAGCAGTACTTC. It specifies CASGWRTTIPGLAGGTLSDEQYF. The full variable domain, its missing parts supplied by reference TRBV12-5 and TRBJ2-7, is DARVTQTPRHKVTEMGQEVTMRCQPILGHNTVFWYRQTMMQGLELLAYFRNRAPLDDSGMPKDRFSAEMPDATLATLKIQPSEPRDSAVYFCASGWRTTIPGLAGGTLSDEQYFGPGTRLTVT.

The chain uses TRBV25-1 and TRBJ2-4; a possible D gene is TRBD2 (5 bases). V dropped 3 bases and J dropped 9 bases, with 15 bases sitting between them. This CDR3 comprises 14 residues. Germline V gene data show CDR1 as MGHDK and CDR2 as SYGVNS. The DNA for the CDR3 is TGTGCCAGCAGTGACGACTACCGGCCAGGCATTCAGTACTTC. Its protein product is CASSDDYRPGIQYF.

The V call is TRBV11-2, the J call TRBJ1-1, with D maybe TRBD1 (5 bases). This CDR3 has 14 residues. V was trimmed by 3 bases and J by 3 bases, leaving 11 bases between them. Germline V gives CDR1 SGHAT, CDR2 FQNNGV. DNA of the CDR3: TGTGCCAGCAGCTTGGCAGGGCGGGACACTGAAGCTTTCTTT. Protein: CASSLAGRDTEAFF.

This chain joins TRBV11-2 and TRBJ2-1, with 8 bases fitting TRBD2. Germline lookup yields CDR1 SGHAT and CDR2 FQNNGV. There are 15 residues in the CDR3. J gave up 2 bases and V 4 bases, and 4 bases lay outside the gene matches. CDR3 nucleotide sequence: TGTGCCAGCAGCTATACTAGCGGCACCTACAATGAGCAGTTCTTC. Its translation: CASSYTSGTYNEQFF.

The rearrangement links TRBV19 to TRBJ1-2; D is unclear. Germline CDR1 reads LNHDA; CDR2 reads SQIVND (reference sequence). The V end was cut by 9 bases, the J end by 5 bases, with 16 bases between. CDR3 length: 13 residues. The CDR3, as DNA: TGTGCCAGCTCCGAACCACAGCGGTATGGCTACACCTTC. This gives the protein CASSEPQRYGYTF.

This clone came up a few times. This chain links TRBV29-1 with TRBJ2-3; no firm D call. CDR3 length equals 12 residues. V gave up 0 bases and J gave up 6 bases, with 7 bases separating them. Germline loops: CDR1 SQVTM, CDR2 ANQGSEA. This CDR3 is CSVEEFRDTQYF. CDR3 nucleotide sequence: TGCAGCGTTGAAGAGTTCAGGGATACGCAGTATTTT.

In DNA, the CDR3 is TGCAGTGCTAGTATTGCCTATGGCTACACCTTC. Translated: CSASIAYGYTF. This chain connects TRBV20-1 to TRBJ1-2; no firm D call. The CDR3 contains 11 residues. Trimming cost V 3 bases and J 4 bases, with 6 bases left between them. CDR1 is DFQATT and CDR2 is SNEGSKA in the germline V gene (reference sequence).